One sample yielded the 14 T cell receptor beta chains listed below, sequenced in a study of cytomegalovirus exposure and HLA in healthy donors listed by TCRdb under 2017. Receptor amplification or capture employed the immunoSEQ multiplex PCR assay. The clones in this table, taken by TCRdb from immuneACCESS, are in-frame only. Not every clone is retained; where verified, under half of the shortfall comes from an unresolved V gene, and the cause of the rest is unknown. Recorded for this sample are roughly 90,000 clones; about 85% of them occurred a single time. The ten largest make up roughly 20% of the sample. The sequenced sample was PBMCs. The receptors shown here come from a man aged 18 to 30 in good health and CMV-seropositive.

The chain uses TRBV5-1 and TRBJ2-1, with 10 nucleotides matching TRBD2. This CDR3 has 17 amino acids. From germline, CDR1 is SGHRS and CDR2 YFSETQ. J gave up 2 bases and V 4 bases, and 9 bases lay outside the gene matches. The CDR3: CASSPDVAGGTYNEQFF. DNA of the CDR3: TGCGCCAGCAGCCCCGACGTAGCGGGAGGAACCTACAATGAGCAGTTCTTC. Using reference TRBV5-1 and TRBJ2-1 for the parts outside the CDR3, the full variable domain is KAGVTQTPRYLIKTRGQQVTLSCSPISGHRSVSWYQQTPGQGLQFLFEYFSETQRNKGNFPGRFSGRQFSNSRSEMNVSTLELGDSALYLCASSPDVAGGTYNEQFFGPGTRLTVL.

The rearrangement uses TRBV9 and TRBJ2-1; no clear D. From germline, CDR1 is SGDLS and CDR2 YYNGEE. Trimming took 4 bases from V and 4 from J, leaving 3 bases between them. CDR3 size: 11 residues. In DNA, the CDR3 is TGTGCCAGCAGCCGTTACAATGAGCAGTTCTTC. Its translation is CASSRYNEQFF.

The V gene is TRBV6-1, the J gene TRBJ2-3; 12 bases are shared with TRBD2. CDR1 and CDR2 from the germline V gene are MNHNS and SASEGT. J gave up 6 bases and V 7 bases, and 8 bases lay outside the gene matches. This CDR3 contains 15 residues. The CDR3 loop is CASIPLAGGVDTQYF. The CDR3 region has the DNA TGTGCCAGCATCCCACTAGCGGGAGGAGTGGATACGCAGTATTTT.

V and J are TRBV28 and TRBJ1-4; D unresolved. The CDR3 runs 15 residues. Trimming took off 5 bases at V and 3 bases at J, with 13 bases between the two ends. CDR1 and CDR2 (germline): MDHEN, SYDVKM. CDR3 amino acids: CASSPSGLANEKLFF. The CDR3 nucleotides are TGTGCCAGCAGTCCTTCAGGACTAGCTAATGAAAAACTGTTTTTT. The complete variable domain, with remaining parts taken from reference TRBV28 and TRBJ1-4, reads DVKVTQSSRYLVKRTGEKVFLECVQDMDHENMFWYRQDPGLGLRLIYFSYDVKMKEKGDIPEGYSVSREKKERFSLILESASTNQTSMYLCASSPSGLANEKLFFGSGTQLSVL.

The rearrangement joins TRBV2 to TRBJ2-5; TRBD2 matches at 10 bases. V trimming: 6 bases; J trimming: 5 bases; junction bases outside the gene matches: 6. Germline CDR1 reads SNHLY; CDR2 reads FYNNEI. There are 14 residues in the CDR3. CDR3 sequence: CASRKREGLETQYF. In DNA, the CDR3 is TGTGCCAGCAGAAAGCGGGAGGGTCTGGAGACCCAGTACTTC.

This clone was found a few times. The chain couples TRBV27 to TRBJ2-7, with D perhaps matching TRBD1 (6 bases). With 5 bases removed from V and 4 bases from J, the gap between germline ends came to 9 bases. The V gene's germline CDR1 is MNHEY and CDR2 SMNVEV (reference sequence). This CDR3 is built from 12 residues. The CDR3 loop is CASSDRSYEQYF. CDR3 DNA: TGTGCCAGCAGTGACAGGTCGTACGAGCAGTACTTC.

In its sample, this clone was seen a few times. J is TRBJ2-7 and V is TRBV6-5; perhaps TRBD1 as D (5 bases). Germline V gives CDR1 MNHEY, CDR2 SVGAGI. CDR3 length equals 12 residues. Trimming took off 4 bases at V and 3 bases at J, with 7 bases between the two ends. CDR3: CASSSRVYEQYF. CDR3 DNA: TGTGCCAGCAGTTCCAGGGTCTACGAGCAGTACTTC.

J is TRBJ2-7 and V is TRBV4-2; the D is unclear. The CDR3 runs to 14 residues. The germline gives CDR1 LGHNA, CDR2 YNFKEQ. V was shortened by 3 bases and J by 0 bases, with 9 bases between the two germline ends. The CDR3 loop is CASSHVGSSYEQYF. The DNA of the CDR3 is TGTGCCAGCAGCCACGTCGGTAGCTCCTACGAGCAGTACTTC.

The chain carries TRBV6-5 and TRBJ2-5, with TRBD1 matching over 7 bases. CDR3 size: 13 residues. CDR1 is MNHEY, CDR2 SVGAGI, per germline. V dropped 6 bases and J dropped 7; count of bases not matched to a gene: 8. The CDR3: CASSRTGVGTQYF. In nucleotides, the CDR3 is TGTGCCAGCAGCCGCACAGGGGTTGGGACCCAGTACTTC.

This clone has a handful of counts. This chain links TRBV10-2 with TRBJ1-5; D perhaps matches TRBD1 (5 bases). With 6 bases removed from V and 3 bases from J, the gap between germline ends came to 9 bases. CDR1 and CDR2 (germline): WSHSY, SAAADI. CDR3 length: 13 residues. The CDR3 nucleotides read TGCGCCAGCAGCTTAGGGGTCAATCAGCCCCAGCATTTT. This gives the protein CASSLGVNQPQHF.

The chain has TRBV9 and TRBJ2-1; weak D call: TRBD2 (6 bases). V was clipped by 0 bases and J by 10 bases, with 8 bases between them. Germline assignment: CDR1 SGDLS and CDR2 YYNGEE. The CDR3 extends over 12 amino acids. CDR3 sequence reads: CASSVVAEEQFF. CDR3 bases: TGTGCCAGCAGCGTAGTAGCGGAGGAGCAGTTCTTC.

This rearrangement joins TRBV10-3 to TRBJ2-1; 9 bases are shared with TRBD2. The V and J ends lost 4 bases and 6 bases, in that order; junction bases with no gene match: 7. The CDR3 has 15 residues. Germline V gene lookup returns CDR1 ENHRY and CDR2 SYGVKD. The CDR3 region has the DNA TGTGCCATCAGTGGTATAGCGGGAGCTAGCAATGAGCAGTTCTTC. Its protein is CAISGIAGASNEQFF.

This chain links TRBV5-8 with TRBJ2-3, with 7 bases aligning to TRBD1. After removal of 1 base from V and 2 bases from J, the junction contained 13 bases not matched to a gene. The CDR3 covers 18 residues. Germline V gene data show CDR1 as SGHTS and CDR2 as YDEGEE. CDR3 loop: CASSLYRGGQAYTDTQYF. In DNA form, the CDR3 reads TGTGCCAGCAGCTTGTACCGGGGTGGACAGGCCTACACAGATACGCAGTATTTT.

The chain is built from TRBV2 and TRBJ1-6, with D perhaps TRBD1 (5 bases). The V gene lost 6 bases and the J gene lost 5 bases, with 11 bases spanning the gap. Germline V gives CDR1 SNHLY, CDR2 FYNNEI. This CDR3 spans 14 amino acids. The CDR3 nucleotides read TGTGCCAGCAGCGAACGGGGGAATAATTCACCCCTCCACTTT. Translating it yields CASSERGNNSPLHF.